This is a list of T cell receptor beta chains from one sample in a study of response to subunit inactivated influenza vaccine. TCRdb recomputed calls from the RT-PCR reads with MiXCR, one row per CDR3 protein. This sample has 500,000 or so distinct CDR3 sequences, with more than 15% found just once. The sequencing here drew on CD4+ T cells sorted from PBMCs, taken 23 months after vaccination. The receptors come from a man aged 50 to 69 who received an inactivated influenza vaccine. Both conserved end residues are part of each CDR3. D genes are given only for firm matches. Only some rows state a clone size, as once, few, many or a class for expanded clones.

d_call	clone_size	v_call	j_call	cdr3_nt	cdr3_aa
TRBD1	NA	TRBV6-6	TRBJ1-4	TGTGCCAGCAGTGGACAGACAGGGGAACTGTTTTTT	CASSGQTGELFF
NA	few	TRBV12-3/TRBV12-4	TRBJ1-4	TGTGCCAGCACCAGCAGTGGACGGCTTAATGAAAAACTGTTTTTT	CASTSSGRLNEKLFF
TRBD1	many	TRBV10-3	TRBJ1-2	TGTGCCATCGGGGACAGGGAGGGACCCTATGGCTACACCTTC	CAIGDREGPYGYTF
NA	few	TRBV4-3	TRBJ2-6	TGCGCCAGCAGCTCTGGCGGTATCTCTGGGGCCAACGTCCTGACTTTC	CASSSGGISGANVLTF
NA	few	TRBV29-1	TRBJ1-5	TGCAGCGCCGGGGAGGGGGGAAATCAGCCCCAGCATTTT	CSAGEGGNQPQHF
NA	NA	TRBV28	TRBJ1-3	TGTGCCAGCAGTTGGTTCTCTGGAAACACCATATATTTT	CASSWFSGNTIYF
NA	NA	TRBV7-3	TRBJ2-1	TGTGCCAGCAGCCCGCGGTTGGGTACAAGCTACAATGAGCAGTTCTTC	CASSPRLGTSYNEQFF
TRBD1	NA	TRBV11-3	TRBJ2-2	TGTGCCAGCAGCCCTAGACAGGGGCCGACGGGGGAGCTGTTTTTT	CASSPRQGPTGELFF
NA	NA	TRBV15	TRBJ1-2	TGTGCCACCAGCAGAGATACGGGGGGCTGGGGCTACACCTTC	CATSRDTGGWGYTF
TRBD1	few	TRBV5-1	TRBJ1-2	TGCGCCAGCAGTGGGACAGGGTCTGGCTACACCTTC	CASSGTGSGYTF
NA	many	TRBV14	TRBJ1-1	TGTGCCAGCAGCCAACCCCCAGGGCACAGGGCGAACACTGAAGCTTTCTTT	CASSQPPGHRANTEAFF
TRBD2	few	TRBV6-1	TRBJ2-2	TGTGCCAGCAGTGCTGGGAGGGCGACCGGGGAGCTGTTTTTT	CASSAGRATGELFF
TRBD2	few	TRBV12-3/TRBV12-4	TRBJ2-7	TGTGCCAGCAGTTTTAGCGGGGGGAGTGGCGAGCAGTACTTC	CASSFSGGSGEQYF
NA	few	TRBV20-1	TRBJ2-3	TGCAGTGCCGGACGCACAGATACGCAGTATTTT	CSAGRTDTQYF
NA	many	TRBV5-1	TRBJ2-1	TGCGCCAGCAGCTTGGGGGGCTATGAGCAGTTCTTC	CASSLGGYEQFF
NA	NA	TRBV5-4	TRBJ1-5	TGTGCCAGCAGCTTCCCCGACCGTCAGCCCCAGCATTTT	CASSFPDRQPQHF
TRBD1	NA	TRBV5-1	TRBJ2-7	TGCGCCAGGACCAGGACAGGACCCTCCTACGAGCAGTACTTC	CARTRTGPSYEQYF
NA	NA	TRBV20-1	TRBJ1-6	TGCAGTGCTAGAGATTCTGGGGGTATCTATAATTCACCCCTCCACTTT	CSARDSGGIYNSPLHF
NA	many	TRBV4-1	TRBJ2-7	TGCGCCAGCAGCCATCCGAGAGCAAACGAGCAGTACTTC	CASSHPRANEQYF
TRBD2	NA	TRBV5-1	TRBJ2-2	TGCGCCAGCAGCTTGCGATCCCCGGGACTAGCGGGAGCTGGGGCCGGGGAGCTGTTTTTT	CASSLRSPGLAGAGAGELFF
TRBD2	few	TRBV20-1	TRBJ2-3	TGCAGTGCTAAAGCGGGGGGGCCCGGCACAGATACGCAGTATTTT	CSAKAGGPGTDTQYF
TRBD1	NA	TRBV12-3/TRBV12-4	TRBJ2-5	TGTGCCAGCAGCTCCACCGACAGGGGGCGTGAGACCCAGTACTTC	CASSSTDRGRETQYF
NA	NA	TRBV7-2	TRBJ1-4	TGTGCCAGCAGCAGAACGCGGGGGTACGAAAAACTGTTTTTT	CASSRTRGYEKLFF
NA	NA	TRBV10-3	TRBJ1-5	TGTGCCGCAGCAACAGGGAACAATCAGCCCCAGCATTTT	CAAATGNNQPQHF
TRBD2	NA	TRBV20-1	TRBJ2-3	TGCAGCGCTTTAATAGCGGGGGCCACGACGGATACGCAGTATTTT	CSALIAGATTDTQYF
NA	NA	TRBV5-1	TRBJ1-1	TGCGCCAGCAGCTTTCTGGGGGGGGGCACTGAAGCTTTCTTT	CASSFLGGGTEAFF
TRBD1	NA	TRBV18	TRBJ2-1	TGTGCCAGCTCACCGATGCCGGGACAGGGTTTCAATGAGCAGTTCTTC	CASSPMPGQGFNEQFF
NA	few	TRBV11-3	TRBJ2-1	TGTGCCAGCAGCTTCCGGGCCTCTAATGAGCAGTTCTTC	CASSFRASNEQFF
NA	NA	TRBV20-1	TRBJ2-5	TGCAGTGCAAGCAGGGAATTGGAGACCCAGTACTTC	CSASRELETQYF
NA	many	TRBV12-3/TRBV12-4	TRBJ1-2	TGTGCCAGCAGCATAGACAGGACCTATGGCTACACCTTC	CASSIDRTYGYTF
TRBD2	once	TRBV9	TRBJ2-4	TGTGCCAGCAGCGGTAGCGGGAGGGTCGCAAACATTCAGTACTTC	CASSGSGRVANIQYF
NA	NA	TRBV20-1	TRBJ1-1	TGCAGCTCGCCCCCGACAGTGAACACTGAAGCTTTCTTT	CSSPPTVNTEAFF
TRBD2	many	TRBV12-3/TRBV12-4	TRBJ2-3	TGTGCCAGTTCCTCGGGACTAAGCACAGATACGCAGTATTTT	CASSSGLSTDTQYF
TRBD2	NA	TRBV7-9	TRBJ2-5	TGTGCCAGCAGAGAGCCCCTAGCGGGGTACCAAGAGACCCAGTACTTC	CASREPLAGYQETQYF
TRBD1	NA	TRBV10-3	TRBJ2-6	TGTGCCACCACAGGGGGACAGACCATGGGCTCTGGGGCCAACGTCCTGACTTTC	CATTGGQTMGSGANVLTF
NA	NA	TRBV29-1	TRBJ1-2	TGCAGCGTTGAGGGAAACTATGGCTACACCTTC	CSVEGNYGYTF
TRBD1	few	TRBV6-1	TRBJ1-2	TGTGCCAGCAAGACAGGGGGGTTGGCTAACTATGGCTACACCTTC	CASKTGGLANYGYTF
NA	NA	TRBV4-3	TRBJ2-1	TGCGCCAGCAGCCAAGTAAGGGGCGGGTTGACCTACAATGAGCAGTTCTTC	CASSQVRGGLTYNEQFF
TRBD1	few	TRBV7-9	TRBJ1-2	TGTGCCAGCAGCTTAGCGGCAGGAGGGGGCGGCTACACCTTC	CASSLAAGGGGYTF
TRBD1	few	TRBV18	TRBJ2-4	TGTGCCAGCTCACCACCGGCGGGACAGGGTCAAAACATTCAGTACTTC	CASSPPAGQGQNIQYF
TRBD1	NA	TRBV5-1	TRBJ2-1	TGCGCCAGCAGCTTACAACAGGGGCAATACAATGAGCAGTTCTTC	CASSLQQGQYNEQFF
TRBD1	NA	TRBV6-2/TRBV6-3	TRBJ2-1	TGTGCCAGCAGTACCGGGACAGGGCAGTTCTTC	CASSTGTGQFF
NA	NA	TRBV3-1	TRBJ1-5	TGTGCCAGCAGCCATGGGGGGGGAGGCAATCAGCCCCAGCATTTT	CASSHGGGGNQPQHF
NA	NA	TRBV6-2/TRBV6-3	TRBJ2-7	TGTGCCAGCAGTTACCCCCGGACGACCTACGAGCAGTACTTC	CASSYPRTTYEQYF
NA	NA	TRBV2	TRBJ2-3	TGTGCCAGCAGTGAAGGGGCGGGCAGGAGCACAGATACGCAGTATTTT	CASSEGAGRSTDTQYF
NA	few	TRBV20-1	TRBJ2-1	TGCAGTGCCCTAGCTGCCAGCTCCTACAATGAGCAGTTCTTC	CSALAASSYNEQFF
TRBD1	NA	TRBV4-1	TRBJ2-2	TGCGCCAGCAGCCACGGACAGGGGGCAGGGGCCGGGGAGCTGTTTTTT	CASSHGQGAGAGELFF
NA	NA	TRBV2	TRBJ1-4	TGTGCCAGCAGTGGGGGTCTCGGAACAACTAATGAAAAACTGTTTTTT	CASSGGLGTTNEKLFF
TRBD2	many	TRBV7-2	TRBJ2-1	TGTGCCAGCAGCAGGACCGGGACTAGCGGGAGCTATGAGCAGTTCTTC	CASSRTGTSGSYEQFF
NA	NA	TRBV29-1	TRBJ1-3	TGCAGCGCCCTAAGCTCCAGGGCTGGAAACACCATATATTTT	CSALSSRAGNTIYF
TRBD1	NA	TRBV5-1	TRBJ1-1	TGCGCCAGCAGCTCGTCATCCCAGGGGGGGAACACTGAAGCTTTCTTT	CASSSSSQGGNTEAFF
NA	NA	TRBV12-3/TRBV12-4	TRBJ1-2	TGTGCCAGCAGTCCCCCAAACTTTAACTATGGCTACACCTTC	CASSPPNFNYGYTF
NA	few	TRBV24-1	TRBJ2-5	TGTGCCACCAGTGATTTGGGGGCGGAAGAGACCCAGTACTTC	CATSDLGAEETQYF